What follows describes a single T cell receptor beta chain. Antigen unknown. The data originate from a study of monozygotic twins with cystic fibrosis. Study results and limitations: Co-twins had the most similar V usage for 13 of 16 pairs, J for 8.

This CDR3 has 17 amino acids. Germline loops: CDR1 SGHVS, CDR2 FQNEAQ. V lost 1 base and J 2 bases, leaving 12 bases between the germline ends. Some clones are missing from TCRdb's copy, which holds only in-frame ones; the method was immunoSEQ multiplex PCR. Of 15,000 to 20,000 clones listed, roughly nine tenths were seen once; the top ten hold 1.5% to 2%. The receptor comes from a girl aged 2-10 years with cystic fibrosis. The J gene is TRBJ2-6, the V gene TRBV7-8; D not resolved. Material: blood. CDR3 sequence (DNA): TGTGCCAGCAGCTTAGTTTCAGTCCAAACTGGGGCCAACGTCCTGACTTTC. Protein: CASSLVSVQTGANVLTF.